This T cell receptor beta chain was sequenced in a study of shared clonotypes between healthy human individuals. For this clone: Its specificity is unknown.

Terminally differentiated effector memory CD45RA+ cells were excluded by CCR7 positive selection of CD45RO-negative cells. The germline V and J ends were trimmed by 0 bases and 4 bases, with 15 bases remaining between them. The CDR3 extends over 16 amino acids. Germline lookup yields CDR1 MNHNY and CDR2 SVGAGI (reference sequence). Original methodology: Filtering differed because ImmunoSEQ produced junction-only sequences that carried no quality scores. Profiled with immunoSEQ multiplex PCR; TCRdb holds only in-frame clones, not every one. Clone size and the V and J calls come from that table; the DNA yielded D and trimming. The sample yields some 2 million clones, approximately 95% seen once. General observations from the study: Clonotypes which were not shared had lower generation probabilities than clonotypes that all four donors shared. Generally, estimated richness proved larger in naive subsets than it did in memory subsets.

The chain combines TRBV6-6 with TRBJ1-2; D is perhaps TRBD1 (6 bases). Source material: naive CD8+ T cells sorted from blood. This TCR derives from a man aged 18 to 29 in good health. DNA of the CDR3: TGTGCCAGCAGTTACTCCCGGGACACTGAAATCTATGGCTACACCTTC. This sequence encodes CASSYSRDTEIYGYTF.